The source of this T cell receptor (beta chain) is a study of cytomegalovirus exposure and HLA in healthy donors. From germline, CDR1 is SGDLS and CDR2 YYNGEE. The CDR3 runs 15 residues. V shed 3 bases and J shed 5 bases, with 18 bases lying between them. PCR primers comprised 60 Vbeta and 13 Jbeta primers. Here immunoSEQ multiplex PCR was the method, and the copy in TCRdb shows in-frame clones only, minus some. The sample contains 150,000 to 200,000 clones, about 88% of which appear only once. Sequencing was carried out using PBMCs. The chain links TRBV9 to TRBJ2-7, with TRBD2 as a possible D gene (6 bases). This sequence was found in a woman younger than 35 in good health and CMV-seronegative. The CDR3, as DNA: TGTGCCAGCAGCGCCTCCGGGACTGGCCGGAACGAGCAGTACTTC. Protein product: CASSASGTGRNEQYF.